The rows below give T cell receptor beta chains drawn from one sample of a study of identical twins. TCRdb fed the 5' RACE reads into MiXCR, producing one record per CDR3 protein. Counted here are around 490,000 distinct CDR3 sequences, approximately 15% occurring once; the ten biggest clones make up approximately 0.98%. This sample also appeared in a second study, on yellow fever vaccine responses in identical twins.

The sequencing input was CD4+ T cells sorted from blood. The source of these receptors is a young woman in good health. CDR3s include the opening cysteine and the closing phenylalanine or tryptophan. The D gene is left open where the match is weak. Size is stated for part of the rows, as once, few or many counts, or as a class when the clone is expanded.

>TRBV6-1|TRBJ2-2|-|few
CASKSRGNTGELFF
TGTGCCAGCAAAAGCCGGGGGAACACCGGGGAGCTGTTTTTT
>TRBV15|TRBJ1-4|TRBD1|few
CATSHGTEDEKLFF
TGTGCCACCAGTCATGGGACAGAAGATGAAAAACTGTTTTTT
>TRBV12-3/TRBV12-4|TRBJ2-7|-|-
CASSRKGGARFYEQYF
TGTGCCAGCAGTCGGAAAGGGGGGGCTCGCTTCTACGAGCAGTACTTC
>TRBV28|TRBJ2-1|TRBD1|-
CASSADRGLGF
TGTGCCAGCAGTGCCGACAGGGGTCTCGGCTTC
>TRBV3-1|TRBJ2-5|TRBD2|many
CASSQKGTSGETQYF
TGTGCCAGCAGCCAAAAAGGGACTAGCGGCGAGACCCAGTACTTC
>TRBV12-3/TRBV12-4|TRBJ1-1|-|-
CASSIQGRTEAFF
TGTGCCAGCAGTATACAGGGCCGAACTGAAGCTTTCTTT
>TRBV25-1|TRBJ2-6|-|-
CASRGSTRNVLTF
TGTGCCAGCAGGGGTAGTACCCGAAACGTCCTGACTTTC
>TRBV3-1|TRBJ1-2|TRBD1|few
CASSSTGGDYGYTF
TGTGCCAGCAGCTCAACAGGGGGCGACTATGGCTACACCTTC
>TRBV6-2/TRBV6-3|TRBJ2-7|TRBD2|-
CASKVAGGGYEQYF
TGTGCCAGCAAAGTAGCGGGAGGGGGCTACGAGCAGTACTTC
>TRBV7-8|TRBJ2-1|TRBD2|-
CASSLALAGAHEQFF
TGTGCCAGCAGCTTAGCCTTAGCGGGAGCCCATGAGCAGTTCTTC
>TRBV3-1|TRBJ1-2|-|many
CASSQDQDSNYGYTF
TGTGCCAGCAGCCAAGATCAGGACAGTAACTATGGCTACACCTTC
>TRBV25-1|TRBJ2-3|-|many
CASSEYRGGSTDTQYF
TGTGCCAGCAGTGAATATCGCGGCGGGAGCACAGATACGCAGTATTTT
>TRBV2|TRBJ1-5|TRBD1|-
CASMPDRGYQPQHF
TGTGCCAGCATGCCCGACAGGGGCTATCAGCCCCAGCATTTT
>TRBV29-1|TRBJ2-1|TRBD2|many
CSVGRTSGLNEQFF
TGCAGCGTTGGACGGACTAGCGGCCTTAATGAGCAGTTCTTC
>TRBV15|TRBJ2-7|TRBD2|-
CATSRALGQPGLAGGPYEQYF
TGTGCCACCAGCAGGGCGTTGGGACAACCGGGACTAGCGGGGGGACCCTACGAGCAGTACTTC
>TRBV19|TRBJ1-5|-|few
CASSHSTGTTFGDQPQHF
TGTGCCAGTAGTCACTCGACCGGGACAACGTTTGGAGATCAGCCCCAGCATTTT
>TRBV7-2|TRBJ2-2|TRBD2|few
CASSLVASGVPGELFF
TGTGCCAGCAGCTTAGTGGCTAGCGGGGTGCCCGGGGAGCTGTTTTTT
>TRBV10-2|TRBJ2-7|TRBD1|few
CASSESLGTGHYEQYF
TGCGCCAGCAGTGAGTCTTTGGGGACAGGACATTACGAGCAGTACTTC
>TRBV20-1|TRBJ2-3|TRBD2|few
CSARDYYTDTQYF
TGCAGTGCACGGGACTACTACACAGATACGCAGTATTTT
>TRBV6-2/TRBV6-3|TRBJ1-1|-|many
CASKWVGGTEAFF
TGTGCCAGCAAGTGGGTCGGGGGGACTGAAGCTTTCTTT
>TRBV5-1|TRBJ2-5|TRBD2|many
CASSSGLAGGETQYF
TGTGCCAGCAGTTCGGGACTAGCGGGAGGAGAGACCCAGTACTTC
>TRBV12-3/TRBV12-4|TRBJ1-1|TRBD1|-
CASRTTGRNTEAFF
TGTGCCAGCAGGACGACAGGGAGGAACACTGAAGCTTTCTTT
>TRBV10-3|TRBJ1-1|-|few
CAISEQVNTEAFF
TGTGCCATCAGTGAACAAGTGAACACTGAAGCTTTCTTT
>TRBV29-1|TRBJ1-2|-|few
CSVEEGTLGGYTF
TGCAGCGTTGAAGAAGGGACACTCGGGGGCTACACCTTC
>TRBV12-3/TRBV12-4|TRBJ2-1|TRBD2|few
CASGPGGYYNEQFF
TGTGCCAGCGGACCGGGGGGGTATTACAATGAGCAGTTCTTC
>TRBV28|TRBJ2-1|-|-
CASSPATRPYNEQFF
TGTGCCAGCAGTCCGGCGACTAGGCCCTACAATGAGCAGTTCTTC
>TRBV5-5|TRBJ1-3|-|-
CASKTSQGSGNTIYF
TGTGCCAGCAAGACCAGCCAGGGCTCTGGAAACACCATATATTTT
>TRBV7-2|TRBJ2-7|-|-
CASSHIFYEQYF
TGTGCCAGCAGCCATATCTTCTACGAGCAGTACTTC
>TRBV2|TRBJ1-1|-|-
CASKGREGTEAFF
TGTGCCTCAAAAGGGAGGGAGGGGACTGAAGCTTTCTTT
>TRBV9|TRBJ2-4|TRBD1|-
CASIWTGQKNIQYF
TGTGCCAGCATCTGGACAGGGCAGAAAAACATTCAGTACTTC
>TRBV3-1|TRBJ2-5|TRBD1|-
CASSQLDRATQETQYF
TGTGCCAGCAGCCAACTGGACAGGGCTACTCAAGAGACCCAGTACTTC
>TRBV12-3/TRBV12-4|TRBJ2-5|TRBD2|many
CASNRGGPETQYF
TGTGCCAGCAATCGGGGGGGGCCGGAGACCCAGTACTTC
>TRBV7-3|TRBJ2-2|TRBD2|many
CASSYRLAGGIGELFF
TGTGCCAGCAGCTACCGACTAGCGGGGGGGATCGGGGAGCTGTTTTTT
>TRBV7-2|TRBJ2-7|-|-
CASSPDWGYEQYF
TGTGCCAGCAGCCCCGATTGGGGATACGAGCAGTACTTC
>TRBV5-1|TRBJ2-7|-|-
CASSLRPSLDEQYF
TGCGCCAGCAGCTTGAGACCCTCGTTGGACGAGCAGTACTTC
>TRBV20-1|TRBJ2-1|-|many
CSSLEGTSRQFF
TGCAGTTCTCTTGAGGGAACATCGCGACAGTTCTTC
>TRBV29-1|TRBJ2-1|TRBD1|-
CSVGGTGYNEQFF
TGCAGCGTTGGTGGGACAGGGTACAATGAGCAGTTCTTC
>TRBV7-9|TRBJ2-7|TRBD1|few
CASSFPGTVRNEQYF
TGTGCCAGCAGCTTCCCCGGGACAGTAAGGAACGAGCAGTACTTC
>TRBV14|TRBJ2-1|TRBD2|once
CASSQDRLAGGSSYNEQFF
TGTGCCAGCAGCCAAGATAGACTAGCGGGAGGCTCCTCCTACAATGAGCAGTTCTTC
>TRBV12-3/TRBV12-4|TRBJ2-1|-|many
CASNFWGYNEQFF
TGTGCCAGCAATTTTTGGGGGTACAATGAGCAGTTCTTC
>TRBV30|TRBJ2-7|-|-
CAWSPYVDNEQYF
TGTGCCTGGAGCCCCTATGTTGACAACGAGCAGTACTTC
>TRBV7-8|TRBJ2-1|-|few
CASSSRTAGSYNEQFF
TGTGCCAGCAGCTCGCGAACGGCCGGCTCCTACAATGAGCAGTTCTTC
>TRBV7-9|TRBJ2-7|TRBD2|-
CASSPGLAGPSYEQYF
TGTGCCAGCAGCCCGGGACTAGCGGGACCCTCCTACGAGCAGTACTTC
>TRBV7-3|TRBJ2-1|TRBD2|-
CASSLGAGLENEQFF
TGTGCCAGCAGCTTAGGTGCGGGACTAGAAAATGAGCAGTTCTTC
>TRBV28|TRBJ2-2|-|few
CASSLNGGPIGELFF
TGTGCCAGCAGCCTAAATGGGGGGCCGATCGGGGAGCTGTTTTTT